The rows below give T cell receptor beta chains drawn from one sample of a study of T-cell memory formation after mild COVID-19. TCRdb redid the calling of the 5' RACE reads with MiXCR, one entry per CDR3 protein. The data show about 320,000 distinct CDR3 sequences, with about 13% seen just once and around 20% held by the top ten. Sequenced input: PBMCs or a T cell subset sorted from them (not recorded which). These receptors all stem from a young man who had mild COVID-19 (a few samples of this study predate the infection). Cell type and time point are not known. The CDR3 runs from the conserved cysteine through the conserved F or W. Each record gives: D gene, J gene, clone size, V gene, CDR3 DNA, CDR3 protein. D genes are given only for firm matches. Part of the rows lack a size; the others show once, few, many or a class for expanded clones.

D gene: TRBD2
J gene: TRBJ2-3
clone size: many
V gene: TRBV5-6
CDR3 DNA: TGCGCCAGCAGCTCATCGGGGGGTTCGACAGATACGCAGTATTTT
CDR3 protein: CASSSSGGSTDTQYF

D gene: TRBD1
J gene: TRBJ1-6
clone size: few
V gene: TRBV28
CDR3 DNA: TGTGCCAGCAGTTTGGGGACAGGGGTTAATTCACCCCTCCACTTT
CDR3 protein: CASSLGTGVNSPLHF

D gene: NA
J gene: TRBJ2-2
clone size: few
V gene: TRBV5-5
CDR3 DNA: TGTGCCAGCAGCCCCCCCTACGCAGGGAGGTCCGGGGAGCTGTTTTTT
CDR3 protein: CASSPPYAGRSGELFF

D gene: NA
J gene: TRBJ2-4
clone size: many
V gene: TRBV7-2
CDR3 DNA: TGTGCCAGCAGCTTACGGGGCGAAAACATTCAGTACTTC
CDR3 protein: CASSLRGENIQYF

D gene: NA
J gene: TRBJ1-4
clone size: NA
V gene: TRBV28
CDR3 DNA: TGTGCCAGCAGTTTTAGCCTTAATGAAAAACTGTTTTTT
CDR3 protein: CASSFSLNEKLFF

D gene: NA
J gene: TRBJ2-1
clone size: NA
V gene: TRBV3-1
CDR3 DNA: TGTGCCAGCAGCCAAGATTTGTTAGGGATGGTTGAGCAGTTCTTC
CDR3 protein: CASSQDLLGMVEQFF

D gene: NA
J gene: TRBJ2-1
clone size: many
V gene: TRBV11-2
CDR3 DNA: TGTGCCAGCAGCTACGGGTACAATGAGCAGTTCTTC
CDR3 protein: CASSYGYNEQFF

D gene: NA
J gene: TRBJ1-3
clone size: few
V gene: TRBV4-1
CDR3 DNA: TGCGCCAGCAGCCATCCAGGGATGGACGGAAACACCATATATTTT
CDR3 protein: CASSHPGMDGNTIYF

D gene: TRBD1
J gene: TRBJ1-2
clone size: few
V gene: TRBV20-1
CDR3 DNA: TGCAGTGCTAGAGGGGGGCCTACAGGGGATGGCTACACCTTC
CDR3 protein: CSARGGPTGDGYTF

D gene: NA
J gene: TRBJ2-2
clone size: many
V gene: TRBV29-1
CDR3 DNA: TGCAGCGTTGAAAAGGGGGCCGGGGAGCTGTTTTTT
CDR3 protein: CSVEKGAGELFF

D gene: NA
J gene: TRBJ2-1
clone size: many
V gene: TRBV5-1
CDR3 DNA: TGCGCCAGCAGCTTCGGCGGGGGCGACAATGAGCAGTTCTTC
CDR3 protein: CASSFGGGDNEQFF

D gene: TRBD2
J gene: TRBJ2-5
clone size: few
V gene: TRBV20-1
CDR3 DNA: TGCAGTGCTCGCGGGACTAGCCGGGAGACCCAGTACTTC
CDR3 protein: CSARGTSRETQYF

D gene: TRBD1
J gene: TRBJ2-2
clone size: few
V gene: TRBV7-9
CDR3 DNA: TGTGCCAGCAGCTTTTGGGACAGGGCCACCGGGGAGCTGTTTTTT
CDR3 protein: CASSFWDRATGELFF

D gene: NA
J gene: TRBJ2-6
clone size: few
V gene: TRBV2
CDR3 DNA: TGTGCCAGCAGGACTACAGGGGAGGGCTCTGGGGCCAACGTCCTGACTTTC
CDR3 protein: CASRTTGEGSGANVLTF

D gene: NA
J gene: TRBJ1-2
clone size: NA
V gene: TRBV28
CDR3 DNA: TGTGCCAGCAGTCCTCGAAACTATGGCTACACCTTC
CDR3 protein: CASSPRNYGYTF

D gene: TRBD2
J gene: TRBJ2-3
clone size: few
V gene: TRBV7-9
CDR3 DNA: TGTGCCAGCACCCACGCCGGGGGGCGGGGGGCGAGCACAGATACGCAGTATTTT
CDR3 protein: CASTHAGGRGASTDTQYF

D gene: TRBD1
J gene: TRBJ2-4
clone size: few
V gene: TRBV30
CDR3 DNA: TGTGCCTGGAGCACAGGGGGGCGAAACATTCAGTACTTC
CDR3 protein: CAWSTGGRNIQYF

D gene: NA
J gene: TRBJ1-1
clone size: few
V gene: TRBV19
CDR3 DNA: TGTGCCACACATCAACGGGCAAGCCTAGGTGAAGCTTTCTTT
CDR3 protein: CATHQRASLGEAFF

D gene: NA
J gene: TRBJ2-7
clone size: few
V gene: TRBV7-6
CDR3 DNA: TGTGCCAGCAGCTACAGGATGAGCTACGAGCAGTACTTC
CDR3 protein: CASSYRMSYEQYF

D gene: TRBD1
J gene: TRBJ2-2
clone size: many
V gene: TRBV5-1
CDR3 DNA: TGCGCCAGCAGCTCACAGGGGCCTAACACCGGGGAGCTGTTTTTT
CDR3 protein: CASSSQGPNTGELFF

D gene: NA
J gene: TRBJ1-5
clone size: few
V gene: TRBV27
CDR3 DNA: TGTGCCAGCAGGGACGGGGGTTTAGGTCAGCCCCAGCATTTT
CDR3 protein: CASRDGGLGQPQHF

D gene: NA
J gene: TRBJ1-6
clone size: few
V gene: TRBV6-6
CDR3 DNA: TGTGCCAGCAGTCAATCCGCCGGACAGTATAATTCACCCCTCCACTTT
CDR3 protein: CASSQSAGQYNSPLHF

D gene: NA
J gene: TRBJ1-2
clone size: NA
V gene: TRBV6-5
CDR3 DNA: TGTGCCAGCAGTCCGAGGGGCAGGGACTATGGCTACACCTTC
CDR3 protein: CASSPRGRDYGYTF

D gene: TRBD2
J gene: TRBJ2-7
clone size: few
V gene: TRBV6-2/TRBV6-3
CDR3 DNA: TGTGCCAGCGGAGGACTAGCGGGTTACGAGCAGTACTTC
CDR3 protein: CASGGLAGYEQYF

D gene: TRBD2
J gene: TRBJ2-5
clone size: NA
V gene: TRBV6-1
CDR3 DNA: TGTGCCAGCAGTGCCCGGCTAGCGGGGGCCCAAGAGACCCAGTACTTC
CDR3 protein: CASSARLAGAQETQYF

D gene: NA
J gene: TRBJ1-1
clone size: NA
V gene: TRBV15
CDR3 DNA: TGTGCCACCAGCCGGGGGACGGATGACACTGAAGCTTTCTTT
CDR3 protein: CATSRGTDDTEAFF

D gene: NA
J gene: TRBJ2-4
clone size: many
V gene: TRBV7-2
CDR3 DNA: TGTGCCAGCAGCTTAGCAGGGCTCCAAAACATTCAGTACTTC
CDR3 protein: CASSLAGLQNIQYF

D gene: NA
J gene: TRBJ1-5
clone size: many
V gene: TRBV11-2
CDR3 DNA: TGTGCCAGCAGCTGGGACAGCAATCAGCCCCAGCATTTT
CDR3 protein: CASSWDSNQPQHF

D gene: NA
J gene: TRBJ2-7
clone size: few
V gene: TRBV4-1
CDR3 DNA: TGCGCCAGCAGCCAAGATAATATCGAGGAGCAGTACTTC
CDR3 protein: CASSQDNIEEQYF

D gene: NA
J gene: TRBJ1-1
clone size: few
V gene: TRBV15
CDR3 DNA: TGTGCCACCAGCAGAGACCTGGGGTGGGACACTGAAGCTTTCTTT
CDR3 protein: CATSRDLGWDTEAFF

D gene: TRBD2
J gene: TRBJ2-5
clone size: many
V gene: TRBV5-4
CDR3 DNA: TGTGCCAGCAGGGCGACTAGCGGGGGGGTTGAGACCCAGTACTTC
CDR3 protein: CASRATSGGVETQYF

D gene: NA
J gene: TRBJ1-5
clone size: NA
V gene: TRBV12-3/TRBV12-4
CDR3 DNA: TGTGCCAGCAGTCGGGACCATAGCAATCAGCCCCAGCATTTT
CDR3 protein: CASSRDHSNQPQHF

D gene: TRBD2
J gene: TRBJ2-3
clone size: NA
V gene: TRBV27
CDR3 DNA: TGTGCCAGCAGTCCTTACCTAGCGGGGGACACAGATACGCAGTATTTT
CDR3 protein: CASSPYLAGDTDTQYF

D gene: NA
J gene: TRBJ2-4
clone size: NA
V gene: TRBV3-1
CDR3 DNA: TGTGCCAGCAGCCAAGATATACTACCGAACATTCAGTACTTC
CDR3 protein: CASSQDILPNIQYF

D gene: NA
J gene: TRBJ1-2
clone size: few
V gene: TRBV5-1
CDR3 DNA: TGCGCCAGCAGCTTGGCTCCGGCAGGAGCTAACTATGGCTACACCTTC
CDR3 protein: CASSLAPAGANYGYTF

D gene: NA
J gene: TRBJ1-2
clone size: NA
V gene: TRBV2
CDR3 DNA: TGTGCCATCACAACGGGGAAGACAGATCCTGGCTACACCTTC
CDR3 protein: CAITTGKTDPGYTF

D gene: NA
J gene: TRBJ2-5
clone size: NA
V gene: TRBV5-1
CDR3 DNA: TGCGCCAGCAGCTTGGCTCGGCGGCCCCAAGAGACCCAGTACTTC
CDR3 protein: CASSLARRPQETQYF

D gene: TRBD1
J gene: TRBJ2-7
clone size: NA
V gene: TRBV30
CDR3 DNA: TGTGCCTCCATGACAGGGGCCGTCGGCGAGCAGTACTTC
CDR3 protein: CASMTGAVGEQYF

D gene: NA
J gene: TRBJ2-6
clone size: NA
V gene: TRBV5-1
CDR3 DNA: TGCGCCAGCAGCTCAACAGGGTTAGGGGCCAACGTCCTGACTTTC
CDR3 protein: CASSSTGLGANVLTF